Given below is one T cell receptor beta chain in context. Its matching antigen is unknown. This sample was included in a study of Graves' ophthalmopathy and Graves' hyperthyroidism. General observations from the study: Most expanded thyroid clonotypes above 0.001 frequency also appeared in blood. Separation of ophthalmopathy from stable hyperthyroidism was achieved by a 13-signature model, at around 90% sensitivity and roughly 77% specificity.

Recruitment covered hyperthyroidism patients aged 18 to 65 whose new diagnosis was of under 2 months' duration. Pregnant or lactating patients and those with other autoimmune diseases or uncontrolled infections were excluded. TCR beta CDR3 amplification used RNA transcripts. First-round RT-PCR employed HTBI primers, with a second-round multiplex PCR after it. TCRdb reanalysed the multiplex PCR reads using MiXCR and keeps one entry per CDR3 protein. The table records over a million distinct CDR3 sequences, roughly two fifths of them present only once. The clonotype originates from an adult man with Graves' hyperthyroidism. Specimen: peripheral blood or thyroid tissue (not recorded which).

CDR3 nucleotides: TGCGCCAGCAGCTCCCGGGACAGCAACTATGGCTACACCTTC. Its protein product is CASSSRDSNYGYTF. The gene calls are TRBV5-1 and TRBJ1-2; 7 bases agree with TRBD1. Germline CDR1 reads SGHRS; CDR2 reads YFSETQ. The CDR3 has 14 amino acids. J gave up 2 bases and V 3 bases, and 4 bases lay outside the gene matches.